This T cell receptor beta chain originates from a study of graft-versus-host responses after intestinal transplantation. This CDR3 spans 14 amino acids. V was clipped by 0 bases and J by 8 bases, with 11 bases between them. Germline assignment: CDR1 LGHNA and CDR2 YSLEER. TCRdb keeps only in-frame clones here, not all; method: immunoSEQ multiplex PCR. The table has around 100,000 clones, 91% seen once; the top ten hold about 0.18%. To note about this clone: Its antigen is currently unknown.

This receptor was obtained from a human donor who was the organ donor for an intestinal transplant. This specimen was unstimulated CD4+ T cells sorted from spleen or lymph node cells, taken before transplant. V gene TRBV4-3 combines with J gene TRBJ2-4; maybe TRBD2 (7 bases). For the CDR3, the DNA is TGCGCCAGCAGCCAAGATCGGGGGGCAGACATTCAGTACTTC. Encoded protein: CASSQDRGADIQYF.